A selection of T cell receptor beta chains follows, all from one sample in a study of T cells in Graves' hyperthyroidism and ophthalmopathy. Via MiXCR, TCRdb re-called the multiplex PCR reads, giving one row per CDR3 protein. The sample holds about 420,000 distinct CDR3 sequences, roughly an eighth seen once. What was sequenced was blood. These receptor sequences come from a woman aged 18-29 years with Graves' hyperthyroidism. The CDR3 runs from the conserved cysteine through the conserved F or W. A D gene is named only where the DNA matches it firmly. For some rows the clone size is stated as once, few or many, or as a class when expanded; others skip it.

D	V	length	J	size	DNA	CDR3
.	TRBV18	15	TRBJ1-4	many	TGTGCCAGCTCACCACCCAGGGGTGCTAATGAAAAACTGTTTTTT	CASSPPRGANEKLFF
.	TRBV7-2	13	TRBJ2-3	many	TGTGCCAGCAGCTTAGAGTTGGTGGATACGCAGTATTTT	CASSLELVDTQYF
TRBD2	TRBV9	15	TRBJ2-1	few	TGTGCCAGCAGCGTTGGACTAGCGGGTACAAATGAGCAGTTCTTC	CASSVGLAGTNEQFF
TRBD1	TRBV20-1	16	TRBJ2-4	few	TGCAGTGCTTCCCCCTTGAACCGGGACAGGTCAAACATTCAGTACTTC	CSASPLNRDRSNIQYF
.	TRBV4-2	16	TRBJ2-7	many	TGTGCCAGCAGCCCTAACCAGGGCGTTAGCTCCTACGAGCAGTACTTC	CASSPNQGVSSYEQYF
.	TRBV28	13	TRBJ1-1	many	TGTGCCAGCAGTCTATCCTTAAACACTGAAGCTTTCTTT	CASSLSLNTEAFF
TRBD1	TRBV7-8	15	TRBJ1-1	few	TGTGCCAGCAGCTTAGGAGGGACAGGAGGCACTGAAGCTTTCTTT	CASSLGGTGGTEAFF
TRBD2	TRBV27	18	TRBJ2-2	.	TGTGCCAGCAGTCTATATAGGGGGACTAGCGGCCTTACCGGGGAGCTGTTTTTT	CASSLYRGTSGLTGELFF
.	TRBV13	16	TRBJ1-1	many	TGTGCCAGCAGCTTAGATATAGGGAGAGGGAACACTGAAGCTTTCTTT	CASSLDIGRGNTEAFF
TRBD1	TRBV5-1	15	TRBJ2-2	many	TGCGCCAGCAGCTCGACGGGACAGCCCACCGGGGAGCTGTTTTTT	CASSSTGQPTGELFF
.	TRBV28	13	TRBJ1-2	many	TGTGCCAGCAGGGTTGGGATTAACTATGGCTACACCTTC	CASRVGINYGYTF
.	TRBV7-9	13	TRBJ1-1	few	TGTGCCAGCAGCAACTCTGGGGCCACTGAAGCTTTCTTT	CASSNSGATEAFF
TRBD1	TRBV6-1	13	TRBJ1-1	many	TGTGCCAGCAGTCAAAGGGACAGACTTGAAGCTTTCTTT	CASSQRDRLEAFF
.	TRBV6-6	16	TRBJ1-4	few	TGTGCCAGCAGTTACGACTCTATAGGAACTAATGAAAAACTGTTTTTT	CASSYDSIGTNEKLFF
TRBD2	TRBV5-4	17	TRBJ2-1	.	TGTGCCTGCAGCTTGGCGCGGGAGCGTTCAGGTTCCAATGAGCAGTTCTTC	CACSLARERSGSNEQFF
.	TRBV6-1	13	TRBJ2-7	many	TGTGCCAGCAGCACAACACCTTCCTACGAGCAGTACTTC	CASSTTPSYEQYF
TRBD1	TRBV9	15	TRBJ2-7	few	TGTGCCAGCAGCGCCTCCGGGACAGGGGTATACGAGCAGTACTTC	CASSASGTGVYEQYF
.	TRBV20-1	16	TRBJ1-6	.	TGCAGTGCTAGAGATCTAGCTGAAAATTATAATTCACCCCTCCACTTT	CSARDLAENYNSPLHF
TRBD2	TRBV19	14	TRBJ2-1	.	TGTGCCAGTAGTGCCGCTAGCGGGAGGGATGAGCAGTTCTTC	CASSAASGRDEQFF
.	TRBV28	13	TRBJ2-7	many	TGTGCCAGCAGTTCGGGACACGCCTACGAGCAGTACTTC	CASSSGHAYEQYF
TRBD2	TRBV18	15	TRBJ2-1	few	TGTGCCAGCTCATCTGGACTAGCGGGAGCCGTTGAGCAGTTCTTC	CASSSGLAGAVEQFF
.	TRBV10-3	15	TRBJ2-6	many	TGTGCCATCAGTGAGTCAAGCGGAGGGGCCAACGTCCTGACTTTC	CAISESSGGANVLTF
TRBD2	TRBV20-1	14	TRBJ2-1	many	TGCAGTGCGTCACTAGCGGGGGCATGGAGGGAGCAGTTCTTC	CSASLAGAWREQFF
.	TRBV5-1	14	TRBJ1-1	.	TGCGCCAGCACCGATAACCCGGAGGTCACTGAAGCTTTCTTT	CASTDNPEVTEAFF
.	TRBV30	12	TRBJ2-2	.	TGTGCCTGGGATAACCACGACGGGGAGCTGTTTTTT	CAWDNHDGELFF
TRBD1	TRBV5-8	18	TRBJ1-6	many	TGTGCCAGCAGCCTGGAGGTCTTAGCTGGCAGGGGGAATTCACCCCTCCACTTT	CASSLEVLAGRGNSPLHF
TRBD2	TRBV9	15	TRBJ2-1	many	TGTGCCAGCAGCGTAAGCCTAGCGGAGGCCAATGAGCAGTTCTTC	CASSVSLAEANEQFF
.	TRBV5-6	14	TRBJ1-5	many	TGTGCCAGCAGCTTGGGGGGAGATAATCAGCCCCAGCATTTT	CASSLGGDNQPQHF
TRBD1	TRBV7-2	14	TRBJ1-5	few	TGTGCCAGCAGCTCCCACAGGGGAGATCAGCCCCAGCATTTT	CASSSHRGDQPQHF
.	TRBV28	14	TRBJ1-2	many	TGTGCCAGCAGGCCCACGGGGGGTAACTATGGCTACACCTTC	CASRPTGGNYGYTF
.	TRBV27	14	TRBJ1-1	many	TGTGCCAGCAGTTTTACAGCTTTGAACACTGAAGCTTTCTTT	CASSFTALNTEAFF
.	TRBV15	15	TRBJ1-4	many	TGTGCCACCCGGAGGGGTTACTCAACTAATGAAAAACTGTTTTTT	CATRRGYSTNEKLFF
TRBD1	TRBV3-1	15	TRBJ2-2	many	TGTGCCAGCAGCCAAAACAGGGGGGACACCGGGGAGCTGTTTTTT	CASSQNRGDTGELFF
.	TRBV27	13	TRBJ2-5	many	TGTGCCAGCAGTGCTTCTTTTCGTCAGACCCAGTACTTC	CASSASFRQTQYF
TRBD2	TRBV10-3	16	TRBJ2-5	many	TGTGCCATCAGGAAAGACCTAGCGGGAGGGCGAGAGACCCAGTACTTC	CAIRKDLAGGRETQYF
TRBD2	TRBV29-1	13	TRBJ2-1	few	TGCAGCGTTGGGACTAGCGGGAGCAGTGAGCAGTTCTTC	CSVGTSGSSEQFF
.	TRBV7-9	16	TRBJ2-5	.	TGTGCCAGCAGCTTAGCGGCCCATCGGGTTGGCGAGACCCAGTACTTC	CASSLAAHRVGETQYF
TRBD1	TRBV5-8	15	TRBJ2-1	many	TGTGCCAGCAGCCCCGGGACAGGGGAAATCCATGAGCAGTTCTTC	CASSPGTGEIHEQFF